A single sample is the source of the 26 T cell receptor beta chains below, sequenced in a study of OX40 agonist ivuxolimab in advanced cancers. The repertoire was sequenced with immunoSEQ multiplex PCR; TCRdb's copy has only in-frame clones and lacks some. Of some 65,000 clones in the sample, 77% were seen once. The sequencing used CD4+ or CD8+ T cells sorted from blood, collected in a trial of the OX40 agonist ivuxolimab. These receptors all come from an adult with an advanced solid tumor such as melanoma, head and neck, liver or kidney cancer.

J is TRBJ2-7 and V is TRBV2; 10 nucleotides match TRBD2. This CDR3 is built from 17 residues. The trim removed 6 bases at V and 0 bases at J, leaving 11 bases unmatched. Per the germline V gene, CDR1 is SNHLY and CDR2 is FYNNEI. CDR3: CASSDESLAGSSYEQYF. CDR3 coding DNA: TGTGCCAGCAGCGACGAATCACTAGCGGGGAGCTCCTACGAGCAGTACTTC.

This sequence joins TRBV2 and TRBJ2-3; D gene ambiguous. The CDR3 totals 14 residues. CDR1 is SNHLY, CDR2 FYNNEI, per germline. Trimming left V 10 bases short and J 2 bases short, with 16 bases between. CDR3 DNA sequence: TGTGCCAACGCGTGGCAGCCTCTCACAGATACGCAGTATTTT. Translation gives CANAWQPLTDTQYF.

V and J are TRBV23-1 and TRBJ1-1; TRBD1 is a possible D gene (6 bases). TRBV23-1 is an open reading frame whose function is uncertain. The length of the CDR3 is 13 residues. Trimming shortened V by 4 bases and J by 11 bases, and 17 bases separated the two germline ends. This chain's CDR3 is CASSPEDSREAFF. The CDR3 bases are TGCGCCAGCAGTCCTGAGGACAGCCGAGAGGCTTTCTTT.

The V and J genes are TRBV7-2 and TRBJ2-3; 7 positions match TRBD2. The CDR3 extends over 16 amino acids. The V gene's germline CDR1 is SGHTA and CDR2 FQGNSA. The ends lost 1 base at V and 0 bases at J; junction bases unmatched: 4. The CDR3 sequence: CASSLDLAASTDTQYF. As DNA, the CDR3 is TGTGCCAGCAGCTTAGATCTAGCGGCGAGCACAGATACGCAGTATTTT.

This rearrangement joins TRBV2 to TRBJ2-1; D assignment may be TRBD1 or TRBD2 (6 bases each). Germline V CDR1 and CDR2: SNHLY, FYNNEI. V dropped 6 bases and J dropped 0 bases, with 12 bases sitting between them. This CDR3 is built from 15 residues. The CDR3 is CASRSRGASYNEQFF. DNA of the CDR3: TGTGCCAGCAGGAGTAGGGGGGCCTCCTACAATGAGCAGTTCTTC.

The chain joins TRBV19 to TRBJ2-1; D is possibly TRBD2 (5 bases). CDR1 is LNHDA and CDR2 is SQIVND in the germline V gene (reference sequence). The CDR3 extends over 13 amino acids. With 3 bases removed from V and 6 bases from J, the gap between germline ends came to 9 bases. The CDR3 DNA sequence: TGTGCCAGTAGTATGACCGGGGTCAATGAGCAGTTCTTC. Its translation: CASSMTGVNEQFF.

The chain joins TRBV7-6 to TRBJ2-6; TRBD1 matches 9 bases. Germline CDR1 is SGHVS and CDR2 is FNYEAQ. This CDR3 is 19 amino acids long. Trimming cost V 5 bases and J 0 bases; bases outside gene matches: 11. The DNA of the CDR3 is TGTGCCAGCAGCCCCCGGACAGGGGCACCTCTCTCTGGGGCCAACGTCCTGACTTTC. It is translated as CASSPRTGAPLSGANVLTF. The complete variable domain, with remaining parts taken from reference TRBV7-6 and TRBJ2-6, reads GAGVSQSPRYKVTKRGQDVALRCDPISGHVSLYWYRQALGQGPEFLTYFNYEAQQDKSGLPNDRFSAERPEGSISTLTIQRTEQRDSAMYRCASSPRTGAPLSGANVLTFGAGSRLTVL.

The CDR3 loop is CASSPQDTQYF. The CDR3 coding sequence is TGTGCCAGCTCACCACAAGATACGCAGTATTTT. This chain connects TRBV18 to TRBJ2-3; no clear D. From germline, CDR1 is KGHSH and CDR2 LQKENI. There are 11 residues in the CDR3. Deletions cut 1 base from V and 5 bases from J, with 1 base between.

This chain joins TRBV29-1 and TRBJ2-4; 7 bases line up with TRBD1. The germline gives CDR1 SQVTM, CDR2 ANQGSEA. Trimming cost V 4 bases and J 4 bases; bases outside gene matches: 1. The CDR3 is 12 residues long. Written as DNA, the CDR3 is TGCAGCGTTGGGGGACAGAAAAACATTCAGTACTTC. Translating gives CSVGGQKNIQYF.

The rearrangement uses TRBV4-1 and TRBJ2-1; 12 nucleotides match TRBD2. CDR1 and CDR2 (germline): MGHRA, YSYEKL. The CDR3 extends over 15 amino acids. The J segment lost 12 bases and the V segment lost 3 bases, leaving 9 bases of the junction unmatched. The CDR3 loop is CASSQRDTSGGLQFF. CDR3 DNA: TGCGCCAGCAGCCAGAGGGATACTAGCGGGGGGTTGCAGTTCTTC.

In its sample, this clone is medium-sized. The same CDR3 is also encoded by other DNA sequences in this sample. The chain has TRBV6-6 and TRBJ1-1; TRBD1 matches at 10 bases. CDR3 size: 13 residues. Germline CDR1 is MNHNY and CDR2 is SVGAGI (reference sequence). V was clipped by 10 bases and J by 4 bases; unmatched bases: 6. The CDR3 spells CATAGQGLTEAFF. CDR3 sequence (DNA): TGTGCCACCGCGGGACAGGGGCTCACTGAAGCTTTCTTT.

The J gene is TRBJ1-2, the V gene TRBV19; tentative D call: TRBD1 (6 bases). CDR3 length equals 14 residues. V gave up 6 bases and J gave up 3 bases, with 14 bases separating them. CDR1 is LNHDA and CDR2 is SQIVND in the germline V gene (reference sequence). The CDR3 here is CASSVSDRYYGYTF. The CDR3 DNA reads TGTGCCAGTAGCGTCTCGGACAGATACTATGGCTACACCTTC. The variable domain in full, with the rest retrieved from reference TRBV19 and TRBJ1-2, is DGGITQSPKYLFRKEGQNVTLSCEQNLNHDAMYWYRQDPGQGLRLIYYSQIVNDFQKGDIAEGYSVSREKKESFPLTVTSAQKNPTAFYLCASSVSDRYYGYTFGSGTRLTVV.

This rearrangement joins TRBV25-1 to TRBJ1-3, with D uncertain. Trimming took off 1 base at V and 0 bases at J, with 7 bases between the two ends. Per germline, CDR1 MGHDK and CDR2 SYGVNS. This CDR3 comprises 15 residues. CDR3 region: CASSESLLSGNTIYF. CDR3 DNA: TGTGCCAGCAGTGAATCCCTACTCTCTGGAAACACCATATATTTT.

The CDR3 DNA reads as TGTGCCAGTGCACCGACCGGGACAACGGTTCGGTTCTTC. Its protein is CASAPTGTTVRFF. The chain couples TRBV2 to TRBJ2-1; D perhaps matches TRBD1 (6 bases). The CDR3 consists of 13 residues. Trimming cost V 9 bases and J 15 bases, with 24 bases left between them. Germline assignment: CDR1 SNHLY and CDR2 FYNNEI.

This clone was found once. This CDR3 reads CASSPPGSPLHF. The CDR3 DNA is TGTGCCAGCTCACCCCCGGGTTCACCCCTCCACTTT. The chain links TRBV18 to TRBJ1-6; unclear D gene. CDR3 size: 12 residues. V was trimmed by 3 bases and J by 9 bases, leaving 6 bases between them. Germline V gene lookup returns CDR1 KGHSH and CDR2 LQKENI.

The gene calls are TRBV5-5 and TRBJ1-5; perhaps TRBD1 as D (5 bases). This CDR3 is 14 amino acids long. From germline, CDR1 is SGHKS and CDR2 YYEKEE (reference sequence). V gave up 2 bases and J gave up 5 bases, with 11 bases separating them. The CDR3, as DNA: TGTGCCAGCAGCTTATCGGCAGGGTATCAGCCCCAGCATTTT. Translation: CASSLSAGYQPQHF.

J is TRBJ2-7 and V is TRBV10-3; 9 nucleotides agree with TRBD1. Losses at the gene ends were 8 bases for V and 3 bases for J; bases not matched to a gene: 11. Germline CDR1 ENHRY, CDR2 SYGVKD. The CDR3 contains 15 residues. The CDR3 DNA is TGTGCCATCCGCGACCCGGGACAGGGCGACTACGAGCAGTACTTC. Protein product: CAIRDPGQGDYEQYF.

This clone was picked up a small number of times. The rearrangement links TRBV5-1 to TRBJ1-3; D gene uncertain. Germline V gene lookup returns CDR1 SGHRS and CDR2 YFSETQ. V lost 0 bases and J lost 4, with 8 bases in between. CDR3 length: 14 amino acids. CDR3 sequence: CASSLEVGGNTIYF. The CDR3 nucleotides are TGCGCCAGCAGCTTGGAGGTCGGAGGAAACACCATATATTTT.

The chain recombines TRBV18 with TRBJ2-1; 9 bases are shared with TRBD2. The J segment lost 8 bases and the V segment lost 3 bases, leaving 11 bases of the junction unmatched. The CDR3 length is 16 residues. Per the germline V gene, CDR1 is KGHSH and CDR2 is LQKENI. The CDR3 sequence is CASSPQGGTSNDEQFF. In DNA form, the CDR3 reads TGTGCCAGCTCACCCCAGGGCGGGACTAGCAACGATGAGCAGTTCTTC.

The rearrangement links TRBV11-2 to TRBJ1-2; D is unclear. This CDR3 is built from 16 residues. Germline CDR1 and CDR2: SGHAT and FQNNGV. V was shortened by 5 bases and J by 0 bases, with 16 bases between the two germline ends. In nucleotides, the CDR3 is TGTGCCAGCAGCGATAACCATCAGTATTCTAACTATGGCTACACCTTC. Its translation is CASSDNHQYSNYGYTF.

This chain joins TRBV19 and TRBJ2-6, with D possibly matching TRBD1 (6 bases). The CDR3 sequence is 15 residues long. CDR1 and CDR2 from the germline V gene are LNHDA and SQIVND (reference sequence). V was cut by 3 bases and J by 1 base, with 7 bases left in between. Here the CDR3 reads CASSITGSGANVLTF. The CDR3 nucleotides read TGTGCCAGTAGTATTACAGGGTCTGGGGCCAACGTCCTGACTTTC.

In its sample, this clone was seen once. J is TRBJ2-1 and V is TRBV6-5; 9 nucleotides align to TRBD1. The germline V gene has CDR1 MNHEY and CDR2 SVGAGI. V lost 6 bases, J lost 12 bases, and 3 bases stayed unmatched. The CDR3 sequence is 11 residues long. The CDR3 nucleotides read TGTGCCAGCAGCTCGGACAGGGGGCAGTTCTTC. As protein: CASSSDRGQFF.

The gene calls are TRBV20-1 and TRBJ2-1; D gene ambiguous. The CDR3 extends over 11 amino acids. Trimming left V 0 bases short and J 15 bases short, with 12 bases between. Germline values: CDR1 DFQATT, CDR2 SNEGSKA (reference sequence). This chain's CDR3 is CSARDLGRSFF. The DNA of the CDR3 is TGCAGTGCTAGAGATCTTGGGCGGTCGTTCTTC.

This clone was picked up a small number of times. The chain is built from TRBV29-1 and TRBJ2-3; 7 nucleotides line up with TRBD1. The CDR3 loop spans 15 amino acids. Trimming took 7 bases from V and 2 from J; bases not matched to a gene: 12. Germline V CDR1 and CDR2: SQVTM, ANQGSEA. CDR3 amino acids: CSATSAGGNTDTQYF. DNA for the CDR3: TGCAGCGCCACAAGCGCAGGGGGAAACACAGATACGCAGTATTTT.

This clone was counted a few times. The rearrangement joins TRBV19 to TRBJ1-5, with 9 bases lining up with TRBD1. Germline V CDR1 and CDR2: LNHDA, SQIVND (reference sequence). V shed 7 bases and J 6 bases; nucleotides not matched to a gene: 19. This CDR3 is built from 18 residues. The CDR3 loop reads CASTPQRGGTGSSQPQHF. The CDR3 region has the DNA TGTGCCAGTACCCCACAACGGGGGGGGACAGGGTCATCTCAGCCCCAGCATTTT.

This chain uses TRBV5-1 with TRBJ2-5, with D possibly being TRBD1 (6 bases). This CDR3 contains 14 residues. Trimming shortened V by 6 bases and J by 1 base, and 13 bases separated the two germline ends. Per germline, CDR1 SGHRS and CDR2 YFSETQ. In DNA, the CDR3 is TGCGCCAGCACCCGAGGACAGACCCAAGAGACCCAGTACTTC. It translates to CASTRGQTQETQYF.